These 4 T cell receptor beta chains came from one sample sequenced in a study of T cells in Graves' hyperthyroidism and ophthalmopathy. It was RNA transcripts that yielded the amplified TCR beta CDR3 regions. A set of HTBI primers served as the primers for a first-round RT-PCR of the TCR CDR3. Each CDR3 protein gets one entry after TCRdb re-called the multiplex PCR reads with MiXCR. In the table there are approximately 600,000 distinct CDR3 sequences, roughly 17% of which are singletons. Sequenced sample: blood. The receptor source for this set is a woman between 25 and 40 years old with Graves' hyperthyroidism.

Comments on this clonotype: A much larger clone differs by one base, so this may be a read error. This chain connects TRBV6-2 or TRBV6-3 to TRBJ1-1, with D possibly matching TRBD1 (6 bases). The CDR3 spans 14 residues. V was clipped by 10 bases and J by 1 base, with 16 bases between them. The germline V gene encodes CDR1 MNHEY and CDR2 SVGEGT. The CDR3 loop is CATVRGGANTEAFF. The CDR3 coding sequence is TGTGCCACCGTTAGGGGGGGCGCGAACACTGAAGCTTTCTTT.

In its sample, this clonotype was seen a few times. The rearrangement links TRBV19 to TRBJ1-5, with 10 bases aligning to TRBD1. Looked up from germline, CDR1 is LNHDA and CDR2 is SQIVND (reference sequence). V gave up 5 bases and J gave up 4 bases; unmatched junction bases: 17. The CDR3 length is 19 residues. The DNA of the CDR3 is TGTGCCAGTAGTCTCACCTGGCGGGGGACAGGGGTACGAAATCAGCCCCAGCATTTT. Its protein product is CASSLTWRGTGVRNQPQHF.

This clonotype was counted ten times or more. The chain employs TRBV9 and TRBJ2-1; 10 bases fit TRBD2. Unmatched junction bases numbered 5, after V lost 3 bases and J lost 5 bases. This CDR3 is 15 amino acids long. Germline CDR1 reads SGDLS; CDR2 reads YYNGEE. This chain's CDR3 is CASSAGLALNNEQFF. Here the CDR3 DNA reads TGTGCCAGCAGCGCGGGACTAGCGCTTAACAATGAGCAGTTCTTC.

In this sample, this clonotype turned up many times. The V and J genes are TRBV7-6 and TRBJ2-2; D gene unclear. CDR3 length equals 14 residues. V was clipped by 7 bases and J by 0 bases, with 9 bases between them. Germline CDR1 is SGHVS and CDR2 is FNYEAQ. The CDR3 is CASTIDTNTGELFF. The CDR3 bases are TGTGCCAGCACCATCGATACGAACACCGGGGAGCTGTTTTTT.